This T cell receptor (beta chain) was obtained from a study of blood T cell repertoires in COVID-19. Study information: Collection of acute and convalescent COVID-19 samples took place in the United States, Italy and Spain. PBMCs, B-cell-depleted T cells, or T cells provided the cDNA or gDNA that made up the material.

V was clipped by 5 bases and J by 2 bases; unmatched bases: 2. The CDR3 is 13 amino acids. Germline V gene lookup returns CDR1 MDHEN and CDR2 SYDVKM. In the original workflow: From reference gene primer amplification, estimates of nucleated cell counts were derived. TCRdb's table, derived via immunoSEQ multiplex PCR, lists solely in-frame clones and lacks some. The D gene and trimming were derived from the DNA, and the V and J assignments and clone size from that table. The table has approximately 100,000 clones, 92% seen once. Sequencing was performed on peripheral blood. J is TRBJ2-7 and V is TRBV28; 8 bases agree with TRBD2. The clonotype comes from a man between 65 and 85 years old with acute or convalescent COVID-19. Here the CDR3 reads CASSTSGPYEQYF. CDR3 coding DNA: TGTGCCAGCAGTACTAGCGGACCCTACGAGCAGTACTTC.